The 19 T cell receptor beta chains listed next were all sequenced from one sample in a study of shared clonotypes between healthy human individuals. The naive CD8 fraction comprised CD45RO-negative cells positively selected for CCR7 and excluded terminally differentiated effector memory CD45RA+ cells. This table comes from immunoSEQ multiplex PCR, and its TCRdb copy is limited to in-frame clones, with some not included. The sample includes 660,000 or so clones, approximately 96% seen only once; the top ten take about 0.12%. The sample was naive CD8+ T cells sorted from blood. All receptors derive from a woman younger than 45 in good health.

A note on this clone: The junction differs from germline at one of its ends, possibly a read error. The rearrangement links TRBV4-1 to TRBJ1-4; TRBD1 is a possible D gene (6 bases). Per germline, CDR1 MGHRA and CDR2 YSYEKL. This CDR3 contains 10 residues. The CDR3 DNA reads TGCGCCAGCAGCTCCGGGACACTTCATTTT. It encodes CASSSGTLHF.

About this clone itself: This sample includes further DNA sequences coding for the same CDR3. The chain combines TRBV7-9 with TRBJ2-7; 12 nucleotides align to TRBD2. CDR3 length: 15 amino acids. Trimming cost V 5 bases and J 4 bases; bases outside gene matches: 6. In germline, CDR1 is SEHNR, CDR2 FQNEAQ (reference sequence). CDR3 nucleotides: TGTGCCAGCAGCCCTCGGACTAGCGGGACGTACGAGCAGTACTTC. This translates into CASSPRTSGTYEQYF. Full variable domain (missing parts from reference TRBV7-9 and TRBJ2-7): DTGVSQNPRHKITKRGQNVTFRCDPISEHNRLYWYRQTLGQGPEFLTYFQNEAQLEKSRLLSDRFSAERPKGSFSTLEIQRTEQGDSAMYLCASSPRTSGTYEQYFGPGTRLTVT.

The gene calls are TRBV11-2 and TRBJ1-2; D possibly corresponds to TRBD1 (5 bases). The CDR3 has 15 amino acids. Germline CDR1 SGHAT, CDR2 FQNNGV. V dropped 1 base and J dropped 2 bases, with 11 bases sitting between them. The CDR3 sequence is CASSLVGTANYGYTF. CDR3 in DNA: TGTGCCAGCAGCTTAGTCGGGACGGCGAACTATGGCTACACCTTC.

V usage is TRBV7-8 and J usage is TRBJ2-1; 9 positions agree with TRBD2. CDR3 size: 15 residues. The junction had 6 bases not matched to a gene; V was cut back by 4 bases and J by 5 bases. Germline V CDR1 and CDR2: SGHVS, FQNEAQ. Here the CDR3 reads CASSSRTSENNEQFF. CDR3 nucleotide sequence: TGTGCCAGCAGCTCGAGGACTAGCGAAAACAATGAGCAGTTCTTC.

As concerns this clone: Additional DNA sequences in this sample encode the identical CDR3. The chain combines TRBV4-1 with TRBJ1-5; D is undetermined. This CDR3 is built from 15 residues. Trimming cost V 1 base and J 0 bases, with 7 bases left between them. Germline assignment: CDR1 MGHRA and CDR2 YSYEKL. The CDR3 reads CASSQGTVSNQPQHF. The CDR3 nucleotides are TGCGCCAGCAGCCAAGGGACGGTTAGCAATCAGCCCCAGCATTTT.

This chain links TRBV6-1 with TRBJ1-2; D perhaps matches TRBD1 (5 bases). CDR1 is MNHNS, CDR2 SASEGT, per germline. The CDR3 contains 16 residues. Trimming left V 3 bases short and J 1 base short, with 15 bases between. The CDR3 reads CASSDLGEGLNYGYTF. DNA for the CDR3: TGTGCCAGCAGTGATTTAGGGGAGGGCCTTAACTATGGCTACACCTTC.

Details on this clone: Distinct nucleotide sequences in the sample also encode this CDR3. The chain joins TRBV7-6 to TRBJ2-7; D unresolved. This CDR3 has 14 residues. CDR1 is SGHVS, CDR2 FNYEAQ, per germline. V was cut by 0 bases and J by 2 bases, with 8 bases left in between. CDR3 bases: TGTGCCAGCAGCTTAGCGGGCGAGACCTACGAGCAGTACTTC. This encodes CASSLAGETYEQYF. The full variable domain, in which reference TRBV7-6 and TRBJ2-7 provide the parts outside the CDR3, is GAGVSQSPRYKVTKRGQDVALRCDPISGHVSLYWYRQALGQGPEFLTYFNYEAQQDKSGLPNDRFSAERPEGSISTLTIQRTEQRDSAMYRCASSLAGETYEQYFGPGTRLTVT.

Note on this clone: Other DNA sequences in this specimen translate into the identical CDR3. The chain is built from TRBV2 and TRBJ2-7; D possibly uses TRBD1 or TRBD2 (6 bases each). V lost 6 bases and J lost 2, with 11 bases in between. The CDR3 runs 13 residues. CDR1 is SNHLY and CDR2 is FYNNEI in the germline V gene. CDR3 protein: CASRPRGPYEQYF. As DNA, the CDR3 is TGTGCCAGCAGACCCCGGGGGCCCTACGAGCAGTACTTC.

V usage is TRBV28 and J usage is TRBJ1-2, with 8 positions matching TRBD1. The CDR3 length is 16 residues. V dropped 6 bases and J dropped 9; count of bases not matched to a gene: 18. Germline CDR1 is MDHEN and CDR2 is SYDVKM. CDR3: CASSSTGGTVDGRYTF. CDR3 coding DNA: TGTGCCAGCAGCTCAACAGGGGGGACAGTCGATGGACGCTACACCTTC.

This clone was seen a handful of times. V usage is TRBV27 and J usage is TRBJ2-4, with D perhaps matching TRBD1 or TRBD2 (5 bases each). Germline CDR1 MNHEY, CDR2 SMNVEV (reference sequence). The CDR3 totals 13 residues. The V gene lost 7 bases and the J gene lost 10 bases, with 17 bases spanning the gap. The CDR3 is CASKIGEGNIQYF. CDR3 nucleotides: TGTGCCAGCAAGATAGGAGAGGGGAATATTCAGTACTTC.

The V gene is TRBV13, the J gene TRBJ2-7; TRBD2 might be the D (5 bases). V dropped 0 bases and J dropped 0 bases, with 9 bases sitting between them. This CDR3 is 15 amino acids long. Germline CDR1 PRHDT, CDR2 FYEKMQ (reference sequence). CDR3 DNA sequence: TGTGCCAGCAGCTTAGGCTTGGGGAGCTCCTACGAGCAGTACTTC. It encodes CASSLGLGSSYEQYF. The complete variable domain, with remaining parts taken from reference TRBV13 and TRBJ2-7, reads AAGVIQSPRHLIKEKRETATLKCYPIPRHDTVYWYQQGPGQDPQFLISFYEKMQSDKGSIPDRFSAQQFSDYHSELNMSSLELGDSALYFCASSLGLGSSYEQYFGPGTRLTVT.

V gene TRBV7-8 combines with J gene TRBJ2-3, with no clear D. Germline V lookup: CDR1 SGHVS, CDR2 FQNEAQ. This CDR3 is 15 amino acids long. The V and J ends lost 1 base and 1 base respectively, with 9 bases between them. The CDR3 region is CASSLGPPGTDTQYF. The CDR3 DNA is TGTGCCAGCAGCTTAGGCCCTCCGGGCACAGATACGCAGTATTTT.

The chain links TRBV30 to TRBJ2-5, with TRBD2 identical over 10 bases. Trimming removed 3 bases from V and 4 bases from J; junction bases left unmatched: 14. The CDR3 length is 17 residues. The germline V gene encodes CDR1 GTSNPN and CDR2 SVGIG (reference sequence). The CDR3 region has the DNA TGTGCCTGGAGGGGCCTAGCGGGAGTTAAAAGCGGAGAGACCCAGTACTTC. This translates into CAWRGLAGVKSGETQYF.

This clone was seen once. V and J are TRBV4-1 and TRBJ1-5, with D tentatively TRBD1 (5 bases). The length of the CDR3 is 15 residues. V lost 4 bases, J lost 3 bases, and 13 bases lay in between. CDR1 MGHRA and CDR2 YSYEKL come from the germline V gene. This CDR3 is CASSPGVGTNQPQHF. CDR3 nucleotides: TGCGCCAGCAGCCCCGGGGTCGGGACCAATCAGCCCCAGCATTTT.

J is TRBJ2-1 and V is TRBV27; tentative D call: TRBD2 (6 bases). Trimming shortened V by 4 bases and J by 4 bases, and 11 bases separated the two germline ends. The CDR3 covers 14 residues. Looked up from germline, CDR1 is MNHEY and CDR2 is SMNVEV (reference sequence). CDR3 protein: CASSYIAAYNEQFF. CDR3 bases: TGTGCCAGCAGTTATATAGCGGCGTACAATGAGCAGTTCTTC.

The chain recombines TRBV21-1 with TRBJ1-1; TRBD1, the table's D call, lacks a check against the DNA. TRBV21-1 has pseudogene status. The CDR3 contains 11 residues. The CDR3 sequence is CATLTGLEAFF. CDR3 in DNA: TGTGCCACCCTGACAGGCCTTGAAGCTTTCTTT.

The chain has TRBV7-8 and TRBJ2-3, with D perhaps given as TRBD1 or TRBD2 (5 bases each). The CDR3 extends over 12 amino acids. V gave up 2 bases and J gave up 14 bases, with 14 bases separating them. The germline gives CDR1 SGHVS, CDR2 FQNEAQ. The CDR3 DNA is TGTGCCAGCAGCTTATTACGGGGCTTAGGGTATTTT. It yields the protein CASSLLRGLGYF.

The chain is built from TRBV29-1 and TRBJ2-1; 8 bases are a match to TRBD1. The CDR3 extends over 13 amino acids. CDR1 and CDR2 (germline): SQVTM, ANQGSEA. Losses at the gene ends were 4 bases for V and 2 bases for J; bases not matched to a gene: 1. CDR3 coding DNA: TGCAGCGTTGTGGGACAGGCCTACAATGAGCAGTTCTTC. It translates to CSVVGQAYNEQFF.

The count of this clone is one. V and J are TRBV6-5 and TRBJ2-7, with 8 bases aligning to TRBD2. The CDR3 totals 16 residues. Looked up from germline, CDR1 is MNHEY and CDR2 is SVGAGI. V lost 2 bases and J lost 2; bases outside the gene matches: 8. The CDR3, as DNA: TGTGCCAGCAGTTACAAGGCGCCAGCGGGAGCCTACGAGCAGTACTTC. This encodes CASSYKAPAGAYEQYF.